This paragraph covers one T cell receptor beta chain sequence. Its target is not known. This entry belongs to a study of blood T cells in healthy people across ages. Healthy Caucasian individuals from Russia aged about 6 to 90 served as donors. Alongside a J-beta primer mix, a sample-barcoded 5' primer served in a second PCR lasting about 6 to 12 cycles. Every cDNA molecule bore a tag from a template-switch adaptor containing 12 random nucleotides. One entry per CDR3 protein, called by TCRdb with MiXCR from the 5' RACE reads. This repertoire shows 1.5 million to 2 million distinct CDR3 sequences, approximately 32% found once; its top ten account for around 10%. CDR3 length: 15 residues. Per germline, CDR1 LGHDT and CDR2 YNNKEL (reference sequence). Findings of the study overall: PBMCs were not sorted, which prevented a conclusive comparison of naive versus antigen-experienced cells. TCR beta diversity per million T cells fell roughly linearly with age.

Sequencing was carried out using blood. This chain uses TRBV3-1 with TRBJ2-5, with 9 bases that match TRBD1. The end of the DNA fits TRBJ2-7 better, so the J call may be wrong. The receptor was isolated from a woman aged 25 to 39 in good health. CDR3: CASSQGTGDSDEQYF. DNA for the CDR3: TGTGCCAGCAGCCAAGGGACAGGGGATAGCGACGAGCAGTACTTC.